The rows below give T cell receptor beta chains drawn from one sample of a study of T cells after yellow fever vaccination. Each CDR3 protein gets one entry after TCRdb re-called the 5' RACE reads with MiXCR. Seen here are approximately 450,000 distinct CDR3 sequences, about 19% observed once, and the top ten hold around 17%. The sequencing used PBMCs, collected before the yellow fever booster vaccination. The receptors were gathered from a man younger than 35 who received the YFV17D yellow fever vaccine. Both conserved end residues are part of each CDR3. Each record gives: V gene, clone size, D gene, J gene, CDR3 protein, CDR3 DNA. A D gene is named only where the DNA matches it firmly. Clone size is not always given. Where it is, it says once, few, many or a class for expanded clones.

TRBV4-3,NA,NA,TRBJ1-5,CASSQDHLNQPQHF,TGCGCCAGCAGCCAAGATCACCTCAATCAGCCCCAGCATTTT
TRBV20-1,few,NA,TRBJ2-3,CSADHPGISARTDTQYF,TGCAGTGCAGACCATCCCGGGATCTCCGCTCGCACAGATACGCAGTATTTT
TRBV20-1,NA,NA,TRBJ2-3,CSARGVIGGIGTDTQYF,TGCAGTGCTAGAGGGGTGATCGGGGGCATTGGCACAGATACGCAGTATTTT
TRBV28,NA,TRBD1,TRBJ1-4,CASTGTDATNEKLFF,TGTGCCAGTACCGGGACAGACGCAACTAATGAAAAACTGTTTTTT
TRBV7-2,NA,TRBD1,TRBJ1-1,CASSLGQGASAFF,TGTGCCAGCAGCTTGGGACAGGGGGCGTCCGCTTTCTTT
TRBV27,NA,NA,TRBJ1-5,CASINQPQHF,TGTGCCAGCATTAATCAGCCCCAGCATTTT
TRBV5-4,few,NA,TRBJ2-2,CASSWGPGLAGELFF,TGTGCCAGCAGCTGGGGACCGGGGCTCGCCGGGGAGCTGTTTTTT
TRBV20-1,NA,TRBD2,TRBJ2-3,CSAPSGVAEDTQYF,TGCAGTGCCCCCAGCGGGGTGGCTGAAGATACGCAGTATTTT
TRBV29-1,few,TRBD2,TRBJ2-5,CSVSGMVSGGYQETQYF,TGCAGCGTTTCGGGTATGGTTAGCGGGGGATACCAAGAGACCCAGTACTTC
TRBV4-2,NA,NA,TRBJ2-7,CASSQGGWGYEQYF,TGTGCCAGCAGCCAAGGAGGGTGGGGCTACGAGCAGTACTTC
TRBV9,few,TRBD2,TRBJ2-5,CASSVGLAGGLGETQYF,TGTGCCAGCAGCGTAGGTCTAGCGGGGGGCCTCGGAGAGACCCAGTACTTC
TRBV12-3/TRBV12-4,few,NA,TRBJ1-6,CASRGGTEISPLHF,TGTGCCAGCAGAGGTGGGACGGAGATTTCACCCCTCCACTTT
TRBV29-1,NA,NA,TRBJ1-2,CSVEGYGLGGYTF,TGCAGCGTTGAGGGTTACGGGCTGGGTGGCTACACCTTC
TRBV6-2/TRBV6-3,many,NA,TRBJ1-2,CASSYSAYREYDTF,TGTGCCAGCAGTTACTCGGCCTACAGGGAGTACGACACCTTC
TRBV6-5,NA,NA,TRBJ1-1,CASSYSIGQQNTEAFF,TGTGCCAGCAGTTACTCGATTGGACAGCAGAACACTGAAGCTTTCTTT
TRBV7-2,NA,TRBD1,TRBJ2-1,CASSSRDSSNEQFF,TGTGCCAGCAGCTCCCGGGACAGTAGTAATGAGCAGTTCTTC
TRBV4-3,NA,NA,TRBJ2-7,CASSQVVDSPSYEQYF,TGCGCCAGCAGCCAAGTAGTCGACAGTCCTTCCTACGAGCAGTACTTC
TRBV9,NA,NA,TRBJ2-1,CASSVGGLYNEQFF,TGTGCCAGCAGCGTAGGGGGGCTGTACAATGAGCAGTTCTTC
TRBV11-2,NA,NA,TRBJ2-2,CASSLDPRTALNTGELFF,TGTGCCAGCAGCTTAGATCCGCGGACAGCCCTGAACACCGGGGAGCTGTTTTTT
TRBV4-3,few,TRBD2,TRBJ2-2,CASSLSGGDTGELFF,TGCGCCAGCAGCCTTAGCGGGGGGGACACCGGGGAGCTGTTTTTT
TRBV7-3,NA,NA,TRBJ1-2,CASSTLSDPQGYTF,TGTGCCAGCAGCACCTTGTCAGATCCGCAGGGCTACACCTTC
TRBV6-5,few,TRBD2,TRBJ2-1,CASSYASGGPYEQFF,TGTGCTAGCAGTTACGCAAGCGGGGGGCCGTATGAGCAGTTCTTC
TRBV6-1,few,NA,TRBJ2-6,CASSEISGANVLTF,TGTGCCAGCAGTGAAATTTCTGGGGCCAACGTCCTGACTTTC
TRBV18,NA,TRBD1,TRBJ1-2,CASSPGQEPNYGYTF,TGTGCCAGCTCACCTGGACAGGAGCCGAACTATGGCTACACCTTC
TRBV20-1,many,TRBD2,TRBJ2-5,CSAGSGGKETQYF,TGCAGTGCTGGGAGCGGGGGGAAAGAGACCCAGTACTTC
TRBV29-1,few,NA,TRBJ1-1,CSAGDGLNTEAFF,TGCAGCGCCGGAGACGGCCTGAACACTGAAGCTTTCTTT
TRBV28,NA,TRBD1,TRBJ1-1,CASNRDRGTEAFF,TGTGCCAGCAACCGGGACAGGGGTACTGAAGCTTTCTTT
TRBV29-1,few,TRBD1,TRBJ1-1,CSALGGGEAFF,TGCAGCGCCTTGGGAGGGGGCGAAGCTTTCTTT
TRBV30,NA,NA,TRBJ1-2,CAWSKVGYTF,TGTGCCTGGAGTAAGGTTGGCTACACCTTC
TRBV7-3,NA,NA,TRBJ1-1,CASSPIPADNTEAFF,TGTGCCAGCAGCCCGATACCAGCGGATAACACTGAAGCTTTCTTT
TRBV29-1,few,TRBD1,TRBJ2-7,CSARDRETYEQYF,TGCAGCGCCCGGGACAGGGAGACCTACGAGCAGTACTTC
TRBV10-3,many,NA,TRBJ2-3,CAISSDPAGTQYF,TGTGCCATCAGTTCAGACCCGGCCGGTACGCAGTATTTT
TRBV11-2,NA,NA,TRBJ2-7,CASSSGGEVPEQYF,TGTGCCAGCAGCTCGGGCGGGGAGGTACCCGAGCAGTACTTC
TRBV4-1,many,TRBD1,TRBJ1-6,CASSQDPPGGHSPLHF,TGCGCCAGCAGCCAAGATCCCCCAGGGGGCCACTCACCCCTCCACTTT
TRBV5-6,few,TRBD1,TRBJ1-6,CASSLFWPGGGSPLHF,TGTGCCAGCAGCTTATTCTGGCCAGGGGGAGGTTCACCCCTCCACTTT
TRBV13,NA,TRBD1,TRBJ2-2,CASSYAYRGTGELFF,TGTGCCAGCAGCTACGCCTACAGGGGAACTGGGGAGCTGTTTTTT
TRBV10-3,NA,NA,TRBJ1-1,CAISLGNTEAFF,TGTGCCATCAGCTTAGGAAACACTGAAGCTTTCTTT
TRBV29-1,many,TRBD2,TRBJ2-1,CSVTRGGPGDEQFF,TGCAGCGTGACGCGGGGGGGCCCCGGCGATGAGCAGTTCTTC